The present T cell receptor beta chain was sequenced within a study of glioma-infiltrating T cells. This clonotype occurred many times. The antigen remains unidentified. The V gene lost 5 bases and the J gene lost 5 bases, with 12 bases spanning the gap. CDR3 size: 13 residues. Germline lookup yields CDR1 MDHEN and CDR2 SYDVKM. TCR alpha and beta CDR3 regions were amplified from RNA using iRepertoire nested multiplex PCR. TCRdb re-called the multiplex PCR reads with MiXCR, one entry per CDR3 protein. The data show around 190,000 distinct CDR3 sequences, 25% to 35% seen once. Study-wide results and caveats: Non-neoplastic patients had below-expected tissue-blood divergence, while all gliomas exceeded expectation. Only very few CDR3 sequences appeared in both tissue and blood.

The sequencing input was glioma tissue, nonneoplastic brain tissue, or PBMCs (not recorded which). This sequence joins TRBV28 and TRBJ2-5; D is unresolved. The sequence was obtained from a human donor with low-grade glioma or glioblastoma, undergoing nonglioma brain surgery, or in good health (not recorded which). The CDR3 protein is CASSPPRRETQYF. The DNA for the CDR3 is TGTGCCAGCAGTCCCCCCAGGCGGGAGACCCAGTACTTC.